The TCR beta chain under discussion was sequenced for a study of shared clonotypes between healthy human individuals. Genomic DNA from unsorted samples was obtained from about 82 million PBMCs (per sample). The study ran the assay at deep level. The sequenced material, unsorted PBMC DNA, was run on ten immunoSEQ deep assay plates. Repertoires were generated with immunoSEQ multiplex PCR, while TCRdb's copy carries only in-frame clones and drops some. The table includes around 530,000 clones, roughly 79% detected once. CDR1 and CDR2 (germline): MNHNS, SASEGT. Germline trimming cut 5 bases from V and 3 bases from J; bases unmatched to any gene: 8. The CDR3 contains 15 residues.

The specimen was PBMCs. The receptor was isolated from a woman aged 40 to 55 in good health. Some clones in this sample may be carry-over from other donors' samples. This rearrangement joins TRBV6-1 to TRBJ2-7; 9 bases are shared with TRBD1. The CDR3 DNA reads TGTGCCAGCAGTCCCGGGACAGGGCATTTCTACGAGCAGTACTTC. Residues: CASSPGTGHFYEQYF.